These 6 T cell receptor beta chains originate from one sample sequenced in a study of blood T cell repertoires in COVID-19. Clones were read by immunoSEQ multiplex PCR, and TCRdb kept only the in-frame ones, dropping some. Of 110,000 to 150,000 clones in the sample, 76% were seen once. Sequenced: peripheral blood. These receptors came from a man in his 60s with acute or convalescent COVID-19.

This clone was counted between two and nine times. J is TRBJ1-1 and V is TRBV10-3; TRBD1 aligns across 7 bases. Looked up from germline, CDR1 is ENHRY and CDR2 is SYGVKD. Trimming cost V 7 bases and J 5 bases; bases outside gene matches: 19. The CDR3 extends over 17 amino acids. In DNA form, the CDR3 reads TGTGCCATCAAGGGGGCGGAGGGATTGACCCAAAGGACTGAAGCTTTCTTT. Translation: CAIKGAEGLTQRTEAFF.

The genes are TRBV6-5 and TRBJ2-1; TRBD2 matches at 10 bases. After removal of 2 bases from V and 9 bases from J, the junction contained 7 bases not matched to a gene. Germline CDR1 is MNHEY and CDR2 is SVGAGI. This CDR3 is 15 amino acids long. The CDR3, as DNA: TGTGCCAGCAGTTACGGGCTAGCGGGAGATCCTGAGCAGTTCTTC. Its protein is CASSYGLAGDPEQFF.

This chain connects TRBV6-5 to TRBJ2-3, with TRBD2 identical over 9 bases. The CDR3 spans 14 residues. V lost 11 bases, J lost 5 bases, and 11 bases stayed unmatched. Germline CDR1 MNHEY, CDR2 SVGAGI. This chain's CDR3 is CASDGLAGRDTQYF. CDR3 sequence (DNA): TGTGCCTCTGACGGGCTAGCGGGAAGAGATACGCAGTATTTT.

This chain links TRBV10-3 with TRBJ2-1; TRBD1 agrees at 7 bases. Trimming took 4 bases from V and 0 from J; bases not matched to a gene: 3. Per germline, CDR1 ENHRY and CDR2 SYGVKD. The CDR3 has 15 amino acids. This chain's CDR3 is CAISVQGSSYNEQFF. The CDR3 DNA sequence: TGTGCCATCAGTGTACAGGGGAGCTCCTACAATGAGCAGTTCTTC.

The chain combines TRBV28 with TRBJ2-7, with D possibly TRBD2 on 6 matching bases. Germline V gene lookup returns CDR1 MDHEN and CDR2 SYDVKM. This CDR3 is built from 13 residues. Trimming pared 5 bases from V and 6 bases from J, leaving 14 bases between. The chain's CDR3 is CASSTQLAGEQYF. CDR3 DNA: TGTGCCAGCAGTACGCAACTAGCCGGCGAGCAGTACTTC.

The chain's CDR3 is CASSYSDSQETQYF. The CDR3 DNA sequence: TGTGCCAGCAGTTACTCGGACAGCCAAGAGACCCAGTACTTC. The genes are TRBV6-2 or TRBV6-3 and TRBJ2-5; D may be TRBD1 (6 bases). Germline V gene data show CDR1 as MNHEY and CDR2 as SVGEGT. This CDR3 spans 14 amino acids. V was trimmed by 0 bases and J by 1 base, leaving 6 bases between them.